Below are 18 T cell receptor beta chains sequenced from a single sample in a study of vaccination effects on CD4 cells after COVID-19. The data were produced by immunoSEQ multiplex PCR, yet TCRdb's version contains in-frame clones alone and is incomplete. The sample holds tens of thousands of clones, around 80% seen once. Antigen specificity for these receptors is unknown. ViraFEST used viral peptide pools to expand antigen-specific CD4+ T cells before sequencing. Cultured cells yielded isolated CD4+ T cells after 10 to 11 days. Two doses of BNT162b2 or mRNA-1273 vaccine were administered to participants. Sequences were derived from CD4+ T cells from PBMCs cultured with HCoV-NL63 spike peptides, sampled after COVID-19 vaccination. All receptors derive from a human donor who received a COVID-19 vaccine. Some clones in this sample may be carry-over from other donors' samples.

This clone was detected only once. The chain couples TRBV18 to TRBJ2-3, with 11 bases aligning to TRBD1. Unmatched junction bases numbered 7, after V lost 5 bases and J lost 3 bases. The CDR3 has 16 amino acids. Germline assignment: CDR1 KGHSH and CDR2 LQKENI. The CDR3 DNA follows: TGTGCCAGCTCATTCACGGACAGGGGGCATACAGATACGCAGTATTTT. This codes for CASSFTDRGHTDTQYF. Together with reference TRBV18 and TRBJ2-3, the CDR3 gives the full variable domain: NAGVMQNPRHLVRRRGQEARLRCSPMKGHSHVYWYRQLPEEGLKFMVYLQKENIIDESGMPKERFSAEFPKEGPSILRIQQVVRGDSAAYFCASSFTDRGHTDTQYFGPGTRLTVL.

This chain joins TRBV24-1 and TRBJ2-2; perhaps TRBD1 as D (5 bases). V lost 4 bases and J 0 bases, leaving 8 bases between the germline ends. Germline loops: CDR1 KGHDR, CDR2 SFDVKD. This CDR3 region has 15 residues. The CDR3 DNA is TGTGCCACCAGTGACCCAGGGACGAACACCGGGGAGCTGTTTTTT. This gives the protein CATSDPGTNTGELFF.

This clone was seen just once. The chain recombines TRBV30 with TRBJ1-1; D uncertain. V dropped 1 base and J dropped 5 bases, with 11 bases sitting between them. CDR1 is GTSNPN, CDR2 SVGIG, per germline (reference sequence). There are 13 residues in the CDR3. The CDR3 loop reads CAWSAKTATEAFF. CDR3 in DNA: TGTGCCTGGAGTGCGAAGACCGCGACTGAAGCTTTCTTT.

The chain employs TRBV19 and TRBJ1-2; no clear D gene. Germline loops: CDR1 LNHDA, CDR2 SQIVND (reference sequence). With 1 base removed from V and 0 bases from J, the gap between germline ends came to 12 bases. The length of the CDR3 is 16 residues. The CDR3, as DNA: TGTGCCAGTAGTATAGCCTCTTCTCCCCCTAACTATGGCTACACCTTC. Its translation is CASSIASSPPNYGYTF.

The CDR3: CASSLGTGVDEQFF. The CDR3 nucleotides are TGTGCCAGCAGCTTAGGGACAGGGGTCGATGAGCAGTTCTTC. The chain couples TRBV7-3 to TRBJ2-1; 10 nucleotides line up with TRBD1. This CDR3 comprises 14 residues. V lost 2 bases to trimming and J lost 8 bases; unmatched junction nucleotides: 3. The germline V gene has CDR1 SGHTA and CDR2 FQGTGA.

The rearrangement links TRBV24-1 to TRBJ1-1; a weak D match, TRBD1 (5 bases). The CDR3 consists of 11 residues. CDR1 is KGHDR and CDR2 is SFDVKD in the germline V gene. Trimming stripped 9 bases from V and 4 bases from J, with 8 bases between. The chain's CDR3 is CATSRGTEAFF. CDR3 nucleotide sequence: TGTGCCACCTCGAGGGGCACTGAAGCTTTCTTT.

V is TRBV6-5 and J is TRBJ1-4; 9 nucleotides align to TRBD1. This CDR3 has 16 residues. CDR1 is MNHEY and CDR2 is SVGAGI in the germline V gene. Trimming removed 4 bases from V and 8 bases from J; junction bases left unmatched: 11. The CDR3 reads CASSSRTGTGSEKLFF. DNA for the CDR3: TGTGCCAGCAGTTCACGGACCGGGACAGGGTCCGAAAAACTGTTTTTT.

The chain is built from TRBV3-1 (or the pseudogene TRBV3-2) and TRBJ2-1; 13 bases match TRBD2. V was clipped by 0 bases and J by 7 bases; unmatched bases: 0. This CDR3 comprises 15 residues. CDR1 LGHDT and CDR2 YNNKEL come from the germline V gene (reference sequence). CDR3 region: CASSQETSGGNEQFF. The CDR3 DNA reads TGTGCCAGCAGCCAAGAGACTAGCGGGGGGAATGAGCAGTTCTTC.

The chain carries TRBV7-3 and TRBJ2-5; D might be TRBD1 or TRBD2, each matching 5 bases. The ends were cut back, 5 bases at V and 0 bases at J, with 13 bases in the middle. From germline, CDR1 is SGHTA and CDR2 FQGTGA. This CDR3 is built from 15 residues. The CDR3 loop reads CASSRGLGHQETQYF. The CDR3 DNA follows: TGTGCCAGCAGCAGGGGATTGGGACACCAAGAGACCCAGTACTTC.

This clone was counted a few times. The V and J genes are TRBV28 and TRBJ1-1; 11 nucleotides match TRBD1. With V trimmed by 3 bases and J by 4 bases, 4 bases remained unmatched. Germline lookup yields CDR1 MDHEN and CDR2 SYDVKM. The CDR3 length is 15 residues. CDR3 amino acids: CASSFGGTGGTEAFF. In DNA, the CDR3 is TGTGCCAGCAGTTTTGGGGGGACAGGGGGCACTGAAGCTTTCTTT.

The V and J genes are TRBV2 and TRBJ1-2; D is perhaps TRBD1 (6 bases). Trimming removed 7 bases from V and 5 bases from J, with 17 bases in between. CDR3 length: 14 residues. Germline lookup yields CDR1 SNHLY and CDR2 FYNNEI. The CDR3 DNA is TGTGCCAGCATTGAGAGGACAGATTCTTATGGCTACACCTTC. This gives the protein CASIERTDSYGYTF.

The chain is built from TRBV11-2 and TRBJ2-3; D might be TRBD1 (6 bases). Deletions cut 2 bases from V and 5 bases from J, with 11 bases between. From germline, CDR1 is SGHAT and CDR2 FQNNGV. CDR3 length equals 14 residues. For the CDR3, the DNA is TGTGCCAGCAGCTTAATTATACAGGGAGATACGCAGTATTTT. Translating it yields CASSLIIQGDTQYF.

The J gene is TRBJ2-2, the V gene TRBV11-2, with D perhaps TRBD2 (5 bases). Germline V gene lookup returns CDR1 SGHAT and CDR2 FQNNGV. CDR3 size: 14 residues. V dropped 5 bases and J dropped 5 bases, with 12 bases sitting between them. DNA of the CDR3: TGTGCCAGCAGCCGCCCTAGGGAGACCGGGGAGCTGTTTTTT. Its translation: CASSRPRETGELFF.

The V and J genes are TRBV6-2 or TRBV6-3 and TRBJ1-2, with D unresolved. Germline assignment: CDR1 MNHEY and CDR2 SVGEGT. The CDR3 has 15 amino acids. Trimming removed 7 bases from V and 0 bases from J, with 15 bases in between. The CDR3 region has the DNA TGTGCCAGCACCCCGGCGACCCAAGCTAACTATGGCTACACCTTC. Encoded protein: CASTPATQANYGYTF.

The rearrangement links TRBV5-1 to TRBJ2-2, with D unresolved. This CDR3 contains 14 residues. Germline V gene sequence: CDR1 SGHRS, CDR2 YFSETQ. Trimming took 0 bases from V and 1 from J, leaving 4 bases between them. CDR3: CASSLEQNTGELFF. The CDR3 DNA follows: TGCGCCAGCAGCTTGGAACAGAACACCGGGGAGCTGTTTTTT. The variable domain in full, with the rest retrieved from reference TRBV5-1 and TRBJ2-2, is KAGVTQTPRYLIKTRGQQVTLSCSPISGHRSVSWYQQTPGQGLQFLFEYFSETQRNKGNFPGRFSGRQFSNSRSEMNVSTLELGDSALYLCASSLEQNTGELFFGEGSRLTVL.

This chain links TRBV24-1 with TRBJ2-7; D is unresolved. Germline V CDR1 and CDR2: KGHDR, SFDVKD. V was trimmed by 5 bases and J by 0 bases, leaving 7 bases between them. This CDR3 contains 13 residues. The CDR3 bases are TGTGCCACCAGTGGAGATAGCTCCTACGAGCAGTACGTC. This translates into CATSGDSSYEQYV.

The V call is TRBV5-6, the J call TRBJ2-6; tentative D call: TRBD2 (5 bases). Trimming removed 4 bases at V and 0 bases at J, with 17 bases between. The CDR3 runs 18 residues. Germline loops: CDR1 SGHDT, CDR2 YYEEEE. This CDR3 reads CASSRATTVPSGANVLTF. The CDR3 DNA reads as TGTGCCAGCAGCCGGGCGACTACCGTACCCTCTGGGGCCAACGTCCTGACTTTC.

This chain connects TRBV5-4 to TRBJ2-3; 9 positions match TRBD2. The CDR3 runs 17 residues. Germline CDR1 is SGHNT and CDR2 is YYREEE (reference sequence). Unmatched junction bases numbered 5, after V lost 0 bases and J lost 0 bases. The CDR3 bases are TGTGCCAGCAGCTTGGGAATCGCGGGGGGGAGCACAGATACGCAGTATTTT. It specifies CASSLGIAGGSTDTQYF.